The text below deals with one T cell receptor (beta chain). The data belong to a study of blood T cell repertoires in COVID-19. Study-level background: COVID-19 samples from acute and convalescent phases originated in the United States, Italy and Spain. The analysed material was cDNA or gDNA that came from T cells, B-cell-depleted T cells, or PBMCs.

Original handling: Estimation of nucleated cell counts was performed using reference gene primer amplification. Clones were read by immunoSEQ multiplex PCR, and TCRdb kept only the in-frame ones, dropping some. Clone size and V and J calls were adopted from that table, with D and trimming inferred from the DNA. The repertoire holds 43,000 or so clones, 80% to 90% seen once, with approximately 15% in the top ten. V trimming: 6 bases; J trimming: 7 bases; junction bases outside the gene matches: 11. CDR3 length: 15 residues. Germline V gene sequence: CDR1 MDHEN, CDR2 SYDVKM. Source material: peripheral blood. The receptor comes from a man aged 60 to 69 with active COVID-19. The chain uses TRBV28 and TRBJ2-1; 8 positions match TRBD2. CDR3 sequence: CASSLRGLAPNEQFF. The CDR3 DNA reads as TGTGCCAGCAGCCTACGTGGACTAGCACCTAATGAGCAGTTCTTC.